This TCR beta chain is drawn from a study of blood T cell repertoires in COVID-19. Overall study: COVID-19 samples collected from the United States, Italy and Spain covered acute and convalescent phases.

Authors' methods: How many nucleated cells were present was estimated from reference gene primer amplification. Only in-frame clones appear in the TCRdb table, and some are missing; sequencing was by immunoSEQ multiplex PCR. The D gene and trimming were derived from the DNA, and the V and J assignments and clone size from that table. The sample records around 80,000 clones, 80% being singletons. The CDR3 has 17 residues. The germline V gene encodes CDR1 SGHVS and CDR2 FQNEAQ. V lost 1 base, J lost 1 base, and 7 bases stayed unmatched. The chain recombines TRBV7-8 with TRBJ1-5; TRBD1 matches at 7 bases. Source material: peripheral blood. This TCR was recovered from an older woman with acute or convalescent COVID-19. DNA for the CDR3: TGTGCCAGCAGCTTAGGACAGGGAAGGGGAAGCAATCAGCCCCAGCATTTT. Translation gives CASSLGQGRGSNQPQHF.